This T cell receptor (beta chain) was obtained from a study of blood T cell repertoires in COVID-19. The CDR3 consists of 15 residues. Trimming removed 0 bases at V and 0 bases at J, with 8 bases between. Germline CDR1 reads SGHNT; CDR2 reads YYREEE (reference sequence). Here immunoSEQ multiplex PCR was the method, and the copy in TCRdb shows in-frame clones only, minus some. The sample gives over 120,000 clones, 85% to 90% of which show up once; about 11% is in the top ten. Sequencing was done on a sample of PBMCs or T cells enriched from blood (not recorded which). The TCR comes from a man aged 55 to 70 who had recovered from COVID-19. The rearrangement joins TRBV5-4 to TRBJ2-3; possible D gene TRBD2, 5 bases. CDR3 amino acids: CASSLEASSTDTQYF. CDR3 bases: TGTGCCAGCAGCTTGGAGGCTAGCAGCACAGATACGCAGTATTTT.